A selection of T cell receptor beta chains follows, all from one sample in a study of post-analysis software for immune sequencing data. Via MiXCR, TCRdb re-called the PCR reads, giving one row per CDR3 protein. The repertoire holds hundreds of thousands of distinct CDR3 sequences, with approximately 37% as singletons. Sequencing was done on a sample of blood. All receptors derive from a girl aged 2-9 years with multiple sclerosis. Each CDR3 is given with its conserved first and last residue. A D gene is named only where the DNA matches it firmly. Expanded clones get a size class; other rows say once, few or many, or leave the size out.

size: NA; J: TRBJ1-5; V: TRBV25-1; D: NA; DNA: TGTGCCAGCAGTGAATTTACGGGGGATCAGCCCCAGCATTTT; CDR3: CASSEFTGDQPQHF
size: NA; J: TRBJ1-5; V: TRBV7-2; D: NA; DNA: TGTGCCAGCAGCTTAGCCGGGCTCCGCAATCAGCCCCAGCATTTT; CDR3: CASSLAGLRNQPQHF
size: NA; J: TRBJ1-2; V: TRBV7-8; D: NA; DNA: TGTGCCAGCAGCTTAATAGGTCGTGCTAACTATGGCTACACCTTC; CDR3: CASSLIGRANYGYTF
size: NA; J: TRBJ2-7; V: TRBV9; D: NA; DNA: TGTGCCAGCAGCGTAGCAGTGGGGCCGTCCTACGAGCAGTACTTC; CDR3: CASSVAVGPSYEQYF
size: NA; J: TRBJ2-7; V: TRBV29-1; D: NA; DNA: TGCAGCGTTGAAGATGGCAGGGCCCCCTACGAGCAGTACTTC; CDR3: CSVEDGRAPYEQYF
size: few; J: TRBJ2-5; V: TRBV15; D: NA; DNA: TGTGCCACCAGCAGAGTATTAAAGGGGGTGGAGACCCAGTACTTC; CDR3: CATSRVLKGVETQYF
size: NA; J: TRBJ1-1; V: TRBV7-9; D: NA; DNA: TGTGTCGGCCGGGAAGGGGGACGGACTGAAGCTTTCTTT; CDR3: CVGREGGRTEAFF
size: NA; J: TRBJ2-3; V: TRBV12-3/TRBV12-4; D: TRBD2; DNA: TGTGCCAGCAGGCCCGCTAGCGGGAGGACAGATACGCAGTATTTT; CDR3: CASRPASGRTDTQYF
size: NA; J: TRBJ2-7; V: TRBV29-1; D: NA; DNA: TGCAGCGTTGGCAGGTCCTACGAGCAGTACTTC; CDR3: CSVGRSYEQYF
size: few; J: TRBJ1-5; V: TRBV12-3/TRBV12-4; D: TRBD1; DNA: TGTGCCAGCAGCCAAAACAGGGGAAGCAATCAGCCCCAGCATTTT; CDR3: CASSQNRGSNQPQHF
size: few; J: TRBJ1-2; V: TRBV12-3/TRBV12-4; D: NA; DNA: TGTGCCAGCAGTTTTCGACCTAACTATGGCTACACCTTC; CDR3: CASSFRPNYGYTF
size: NA; J: TRBJ2-1; V: TRBV27; D: TRBD1; DNA: TGTGCCAGCAGTTTATTAAGGGGGACAGGGGGCCACAATGAGCAGTTCTTC; CDR3: CASSLLRGTGGHNEQFF
size: NA; J: TRBJ2-7; V: TRBV20-1; D: TRBD2; DNA: TGCAGTGCTAGCTCCGGGGCTAGCGGAACGAGATATCTGAGCCCCTACGAGCAGTACTTC; CDR3: CSASSGASGTRYLSPYEQYF
size: NA; J: TRBJ1-5; V: TRBV6-2/TRBV6-3; D: NA; DNA: TGTGCCAGCAGTTGGGCAGTTCGAAGCAATCAGCCCCAGCATTTT; CDR3: CASSWAVRSNQPQHF
size: few; J: TRBJ2-7; V: TRBV4-2; D: NA; DNA: TGTGCCAGCAGCCAAGCAGGGATGACCTACGAGCAGTACTTC; CDR3: CASSQAGMTYEQYF
size: NA; J: TRBJ2-3; V: TRBV11-2; D: NA; DNA: TGTGCCAGCAGCCAATTCAGGGGCCTCACAGATACGCAGTATTTT; CDR3: CASSQFRGLTDTQYF
size: NA; J: TRBJ2-7; V: TRBV28; D: NA; DNA: TGTGCCAGCAGTGCTTTGTGGCGGAGTGACAACGAGCAGTACTTC; CDR3: CASSALWRSDNEQYF
size: NA; J: TRBJ2-5; V: TRBV7-9; D: TRBD2; DNA: TGTGCCAGCAGCCCCTTAGCGGGGATGCTCCAAGAGACCCAGTACTTC; CDR3: CASSPLAGMLQETQYF
size: many; J: TRBJ2-1; V: TRBV7-6; D: TRBD2; DNA: TGTGCCAGCAGCGTACTAGCGGGAGCTGGGCATGAGCAGTTCTTC; CDR3: CASSVLAGAGHEQFF
size: NA; J: TRBJ2-7; V: TRBV10-3; D: TRBD1; DNA: TGTGCCATCAGTGCGCACAGGGGATACGAGCAGTACTTC; CDR3: CAISAHRGYEQYF
size: few; J: TRBJ1-5; V: TRBV4-1; D: NA; DNA: TGCGCCAGCAGTCCAGTGATAGGGGTATATAGCAATCAGCCCCAGCATTTT; CDR3: CASSPVIGVYSNQPQHF
size: NA; J: TRBJ2-1; V: TRBV7-3; D: NA; DNA: TGTGCCAGCAGCTTAGTCCATGAGCAGTTCTTC; CDR3: CASSLVHEQFF
size: NA; J: TRBJ1-4; V: TRBV5-1; D: TRBD1; DNA: TGCGCCAGCAGCCTAATGACAGGGGCGGGTAATGAAAAACTGTTTTTT; CDR3: CASSLMTGAGNEKLFF
size: few; J: TRBJ1-2; V: TRBV6-5; D: NA; DNA: TGTGCCAGCAGTTCCCCGCCCGTACCCTTTAACTTCTATGGCTACACCTTC; CDR3: CASSSPPVPFNFYGYTF
size: NA; J: TRBJ1-2; V: TRBV6-6; D: NA; DNA: TGTGCCAGCAGTTACCGACGCGGGGGTGGTGACTATGGCTACACCTTC; CDR3: CASSYRRGGGDYGYTF
size: NA; J: TRBJ1-2; V: TRBV28; D: NA; DNA: TGTGCCAGCAGGACGGGGATTAACTATGGCTACACCTTC; CDR3: CASRTGINYGYTF
size: NA; J: TRBJ2-7; V: TRBV3-1; D: TRBD2; DNA: TGTGCCAGCAGCCATTCAACGCGGTTTGCTAGCGGGGCCTACGAGCAGTACTTC; CDR3: CASSHSTRFASGAYEQYF
size: few; J: TRBJ1-5; V: TRBV12-3/TRBV12-4; D: TRBD1; DNA: TGTGCCAGCAGCCGCCAGGGGGATCAGCCCCAGCATTTT; CDR3: CASSRQGDQPQHF
size: NA; J: TRBJ1-1; V: TRBV7-3; D: NA; DNA: TGTGCCAGCAGCGTATCTGGAGATAGCACTGAAGCTTTCTTT; CDR3: CASSVSGDSTEAFF
size: NA; J: TRBJ2-7; V: TRBV4-1; D: NA; DNA: TGCGCCAGCAGCCAAGAATGGTCCTACGAGCAGTACTTC; CDR3: CASSQEWSYEQYF
size: NA; J: TRBJ2-1; V: TRBV20-1; D: TRBD2; DNA: TGCAGTGCGGGATCCCCAGGCGGGAGGGCCCTCAATGAGCAGTTCTTC; CDR3: CSAGSPGGRALNEQFF
size: NA; J: TRBJ2-2; V: TRBV5-6; D: TRBD1; DNA: TGTGCCAGCAGTCGACCACCCGGGACAGAGACCGGGGAGCTGTTTTTT; CDR3: CASSRPPGTETGELFF
size: few; J: TRBJ2-1; V: TRBV12-3/TRBV12-4; D: NA; DNA: TGTGCCAGCAGTTTAGGTGTCGGGTACAATGAGCAGTTCTTC; CDR3: CASSLGVGYNEQFF
size: few; J: TRBJ2-3; V: TRBV24-1; D: NA; DNA: TGTGCCACCAGTGGACTGCAGTACCCGGATACGCAGTATTTT; CDR3: CATSGLQYPDTQYF
size: NA; J: TRBJ1-5; V: TRBV20-1; D: NA; DNA: TGCAGTGCTAGAGATGGGACTCTGGGCCCCAATCAGCCCCAGCATTTT; CDR3: CSARDGTLGPNQPQHF
size: NA; J: TRBJ2-7; V: TRBV6-2/TRBV6-3; D: TRBD1; DNA: TGTGCCAGCAGTTACCCCAGGGGGATCAACAGCTACGAGCAGTACTTC; CDR3: CASSYPRGINSYEQYF
size: few; J: TRBJ2-1; V: TRBV7-9; D: NA; DNA: TGTGCCAGCAGCCAAACTAGGGGCGGAGGCAATGAGCAGTTCTTC; CDR3: CASSQTRGGGNEQFF
size: once; J: TRBJ2-4; V: TRBV29-1; D: NA; DNA: TGCAGCGTTTTAAGGGGGAGGTTGGGAGGCAAAAACATTCAGTACTTC; CDR3: CSVLRGRLGGKNIQYF
size: NA; J: TRBJ2-2; V: TRBV6-5; D: NA; DNA: TGTGCCAGCAGTTACGTTGCGGGACAGCCGAGGACCGGGGAGCTGTTTTTT; CDR3: CASSYVAGQPRTGELFF